Listed here are 32 T cell receptor beta chains from one sample, sequenced in a study of blood T cell repertoires in COVID-19. The assay was immunoSEQ multiplex PCR, and TCRdb's table has in-frame clones only and misses some. The sample records approximately 69,000 clones, less than 85% being singletons. The sample comprised peripheral blood. These receptors were obtained from a middle-aged man with COVID-19, enrolled during active disease.

This rearrangement joins TRBV25-1 to TRBJ1-2, with 7 bases matching TRBD1. Trimming took 3 bases from V and 6 from J; bases not matched to a gene: 10. Germline CDR1 MGHDK, CDR2 SYGVNS. CDR3 size: 15 residues. CDR3 coding DNA: TGTGCCAGCAGTGATATGTGGACAGGCCAGGATGGCTACACCTTC. Translation gives CASSDMWTGQDGYTF.

The V gene is TRBV7-9, the J gene TRBJ1-2; D is perhaps TRBD1 (6 bases). Deletions cut 5 bases from V and 7 bases from J, with 26 bases between. The CDR3 covers 17 residues. Germline CDR1 reads SEHNR; CDR2 reads FQNEAQ (reference sequence). The CDR3 DNA sequence: TGTGCCAGCAGCGACATTGTATCCGGGCAGGGGATCGGTGGCTACACCTTC. Translated, it gives CASSDIVSGQGIGGYTF.

This clone was detected once. The CDR3: CASSSSGSGQNYGYTF. In DNA form, the CDR3 reads TGTGCCAGCAGCTCCTCCGGGAGTGGGCAGAACTATGGCTACACCTTC. This rearrangement joins TRBV7-9 to TRBJ1-2, with D hard to call. This CDR3 is 16 amino acids long. V lost 4 bases, J lost 2 bases, and 17 bases lay in between. Germline CDR1 reads SEHNR; CDR2 reads FQNEAQ (reference sequence).

This clone was recorded once. This sequence joins TRBV5-4 and TRBJ1-3, with D possibly being TRBD1 (5 bases). Germline lookup yields CDR1 SGHNT and CDR2 YYREEE (reference sequence). This CDR3 is 15 amino acids long. V lost 3 bases, J lost 2 bases, and 12 bases lay in between. The CDR3 reads CASSSKGRAGNTIYF. The CDR3 DNA follows: TGTGCCAGCAGCTCCAAGGGCAGGGCTGGAAACACCATATATTTT.

The chain joins TRBV30 to TRBJ1-2, with TRBD1 matching 7 bases. This CDR3 is 13 amino acids long. Germline V gene sequence: CDR1 GTSNPN, CDR2 SVGIG (reference sequence). J was trimmed by 7 bases and V by 6 bases; bases with no gene match: 11. The CDR3 loop is CACPLDRIRGYTF. CDR3 in DNA: TGTGCCTGCCCCCTGGACAGGATCCGTGGCTACACCTTC. Complete variable domain (other parts from reference TRBV30 and TRBJ1-2): SQTIHQWPATLVQPVGSPLSLECTVEGTSNPNLYWYRQAAGRGLQLLFYSVGIGQISSEVPQNLSASRPQDRQFILSSKKLLLSDSGFYLCACPLDRIRGYTFGSGTRLTVV.

This CDR3 is CASSESGLGGYTF. Written as DNA, the CDR3 is TGTGCCAGCAGTGAATCAGGACTAGGGGGCTACACCTTC. V gene TRBV6-1 combines with J gene TRBJ1-2; no definite D call. The CDR3 spans 13 residues. Trimming cost V 2 bases and J 8 bases, with 12 bases left between them. In germline, CDR1 is MNHNS, CDR2 SASEGT.

The chain employs TRBV30 and TRBJ1-2; TRBD1 matches 8 bases. Germline-derived CDR1 and CDR2 are GTSNPN and SVGIG (reference sequence). The CDR3 runs 17 residues. V was clipped by 3 bases and J by 5 bases; unmatched bases: 17. Here the CDR3 reads CAWSRPGQVKHNYGYTF. DNA for the CDR3: TGTGCCTGGAGCCGGCCGGGACAGGTCAAGCATAATTATGGCTACACCTTC. Full variable domain (rest looked up from reference TRBV30 and TRBJ1-2): SQTIHQWPATLVQPVGSPLSLECTVEGTSNPNLYWYRQAAGRGLQLLFYSVGIGQISSEVPQNLSASRPQDRQFILSSKKLLLSDSGFYLCAWSRPGQVKHNYGYTFGSGTRLTVV.

CDR3 DNA sequence: TGTGCCAGTAACCCGCTAGGGGTTAGCAATCAGCCCCAGCATTTT. Amino acids: CASNPLGVSNQPQHF. This chain uses TRBV19 with TRBJ1-5, with D maybe TRBD1 (5 bases). CDR1 LNHDA and CDR2 SQIVND come from the germline V gene (reference sequence). With 7 bases removed from V and 0 bases from J, the gap between germline ends came to 13 bases. The CDR3 spans 15 residues.

This chain joins TRBV6-5 and TRBJ1-1; a weak D match, TRBD1 (5 bases). Trimming cost V 2 bases and J 0 bases, with 7 bases left between them. The germline V gene has CDR1 MNHEY and CDR2 SVGAGI. The length of the CDR3 is 14 residues. The CDR3 nucleotides read TGTGCCAGCAGTTACGGGGGGATGAACACTGAAGCTTTCTTT. Its translation is CASSYGGMNTEAFF.

V gene TRBV4-2 combines with J gene TRBJ2-3, with 13 bases matching TRBD2. CDR1 is LGHNA, CDR2 YNFKEQ, per germline. The CDR3 is 20 residues long. The V segment lost 4 bases and the J segment 6 bases; nucleotides outside the gene matches: 19. The CDR3 spells CASSPHAGTSGDLFGDTQYF. DNA of the CDR3: TGTGCCAGCAGCCCGCATGCCGGGACTAGCGGGGATCTCTTCGGGGATACGCAGTATTTT.

The V and J genes are TRBV7-6 and TRBJ2-2, with 12 bases matching TRBD2. Germline V gene sequence: CDR1 SGHVS, CDR2 FNYEAQ. V shed 6 bases, J shed 7 bases, and the junction held 9 bases outside the gene matches. CDR3 size: 16 residues. This CDR3 reads CASSSLAGGPSGELFF. CDR3 in DNA: TGTGCCAGCAGTTCCCTAGCGGGGGGGCCAAGCGGGGAGCTGTTTTTT.

The sample holds a few counts of this clone. V gene TRBV18 combines with J gene TRBJ1-1; 9 bases map to TRBD1. Germline values: CDR1 KGHSH, CDR2 LQKENI. Trimming at V came to 8 bases and at J to 3 bases, leaving 16 bases not matched to a gene. This CDR3 has 17 residues. The DNA of the CDR3 is TGTGCCAGCACTATTAATCAACCACAGGGGGCGGACACTGAAGCTTTCTTT. Residues: CASTINQPQGADTEAFF.

The chain carries TRBV18 and TRBJ1-1, with TRBD1 matching over 9 bases. Per germline, CDR1 KGHSH and CDR2 LQKENI. The trim removed 5 bases at V and 11 bases at J, leaving 9 bases unmatched. This CDR3 contains 13 residues. In DNA, the CDR3 is TGTGCCAGCTCAACAACAGGGGGCCTTGATGCTTTCTTT. Its protein product is CASSTTGGLDAFF.

The rearrangement joins TRBV6-1 to TRBJ2-2; 9 bases are shared with TRBD1. Germline CDR1 and CDR2: MNHNS and SASEGT. The V and J ends lost 4 bases and 0 bases, in that order; junction bases with no gene match: 12. The CDR3 runs to 19 residues. CDR3 amino acids: CASSGNRGLSVANTGELFF. In nucleotides, the CDR3 is TGTGCCAGCAGTGGGAACAGGGGGCTTTCAGTAGCGAACACCGGGGAGCTGTTTTTT.

The J gene is TRBJ2-3, the V gene TRBV2, with D possibly being TRBD1 (6 bases). Germline CDR1 SNHLY, CDR2 FYNNEI. The CDR3 is made up of 14 amino acids. Deletions cut 5 bases from V and 1 base from J, with 10 bases between. CDR3 nucleotide sequence: TGTGCCAGCAGTACAGGGATCGGCACAGATACGCAGTATTTT. Protein sequence: CASSTGIGTDTQYF.

The chain carries TRBV5-4 and TRBJ1-3, with D perhaps TRBD1 (5 bases). CDR1 is SGHNT and CDR2 is YYREEE in the germline V gene (reference sequence). The CDR3 is 16 residues long. With 0 bases removed from V and 0 bases from J, the gap between germline ends came to 10 bases. The CDR3 sequence: CASSLGQGSSGNTIYF. In DNA form, the CDR3 reads TGTGCCAGCAGCTTGGGGCAGGGTAGCTCTGGAAACACCATATATTTT. Using reference TRBV5-4 and TRBJ1-3 for the parts outside the CDR3, the full variable domain is ETGVTQSPTHLIKTRGQQVTLRCSSQSGHNTVSWYQQALGQGPQFIFQYYREEENGRGNFPPRFSGLQFPNYSSELNVNALELDDSALYLCASSLGQGSSGNTIYFGEGSWLTVV.

The rearrangement uses TRBV13 and TRBJ2-1, with 7 bases matching TRBD1. Germline lookup yields CDR1 PRHDT and CDR2 FYEKMQ (reference sequence). J was trimmed by 5 bases and V by 4 bases; bases with no gene match: 8. The CDR3 runs 15 residues. CDR3 in amino acids: CASSSLYDRDNEQFF. The CDR3 DNA follows: TGTGCCAGCAGCTCCCTTTACGACAGGGACAATGAGCAGTTCTTC.

As for this clone: At the DNA level, this CDR3 is encoded by other sequences in the same sample as well. The gene calls are TRBV27 and TRBJ2-7; TRBD2 might be the D (6 bases). Germline CDR1 and CDR2: MNHEY and SMNVEV (reference sequence). The CDR3 spans 11 residues. Trimming took 3 bases from V and 6 from J, leaving 6 bases between them. The CDR3 loop is CASSLGGEQYF. As DNA, the CDR3 is TGTGCCAGCAGTTTGGGGGGCGAGCAGTACTTC.

This chain links TRBV4-3 with TRBJ1-6; TRBD1 aligns across 8 bases. CDR1 is LGHNA and CDR2 is YSLEER in the germline V gene. V dropped 4 bases and J dropped 3; count of bases not matched to a gene: 8. This CDR3 has 17 amino acids. The CDR3 DNA reads as TGCGCCAGCAGCCGGACCCCGGGACAGGACTATAATTCACCCCTCCACTTT. Protein: CASSRTPGQDYNSPLHF.

V and J are TRBV15 and TRBJ2-7; no clear D gene. Germline-derived CDR1 and CDR2 are LNHNV and YYDKDF (reference sequence). The CDR3 runs to 14 residues. Trimming shortened V by 3 bases and J by 0 bases, and 9 bases separated the two germline ends. CDR3 residues: CATSSQDNSYEQYF. Here the CDR3 DNA reads TGTGCCACCAGCAGTCAAGACAACTCCTACGAGCAGTACTTC.

The rearrangement uses TRBV5-4 and TRBJ1-2, with D possibly TRBD1 on 6 matching bases. The germline V and J ends were trimmed by 4 bases and 7 bases, with 17 bases remaining between them. The CDR3 runs 14 residues. The germline CDR1 and CDR2 sequences are SGHNT and YYREEE (reference sequence). CDR3 DNA sequence: TGTGCCAGCAGCCGGACAGAGGGTGCCCTTGGCTACACCTTC. Its protein is CASSRTEGALGYTF. Filled out from reference TRBV5-4 and TRBJ1-2, the complete variable domain reads ETGVTQSPTHLIKTRGQQVTLRCSSQSGHNTVSWYQQALGQGPQFIFQYYREEENGRGNFPPRFSGLQFPNYSSELNVNALELDDSALYLCASSRTEGALGYTFGSGTRLTVV.

J is TRBJ1-2 and V is TRBV5-1; D is unclear. Trimming removed 0 bases at V and 4 bases at J, with 4 bases between. The CDR3 extends over 12 amino acids. CDR1 is SGHRS and CDR2 is YFSETQ in the germline V gene. DNA of the CDR3: TGCGCCAGCAGCTTGGACGGCTATGGCTACACCTTC. Its translation is CASSLDGYGYTF.

This clone was seen ten or more times. The genes are TRBV6-5 and TRBJ1-2, with a weak D call TRBD1 (5 bases). V lost 9 bases, J lost 2 bases, and 10 bases lay in between. CDR1 is MNHEY, CDR2 SVGAGI, per germline. The CDR3 is made up of 12 amino acids. CDR3 nucleotides: TGTGCCAGTGGGGGGTTCAACTATGGCTACACCTTC. This gives the protein CASGGFNYGYTF.

J is TRBJ1-1 and V is TRBV6-1; D is unclear. Per the germline V gene, CDR1 is MNHNS and CDR2 is SASEGT. With 1 base removed from V and 3 bases from J, the gap between germline ends came to 6 bases. This CDR3 contains 13 residues. Here the CDR3 reads CASSEDQDTEAFF. The DNA for the CDR3 is TGTGCCAGCAGTGAAGATCAGGACACTGAAGCTTTCTTT.

This clone was detected only once. The chain carries TRBV9 and TRBJ2-7; TRBD2 is a possible D gene (6 bases). The V end lost 3 bases, the J end lost 3 bases, and 16 bases lay between the germline ends. The CDR3 spans 15 residues. Per germline, CDR1 SGDLS and CDR2 YYNGEE. CDR3 sequence reads: CASSGGTDNYYEQYF. In DNA form, the CDR3 reads TGTGCCAGCAGCGGCGGGACGGACAATTACTACGAGCAGTACTTC.

CDR3 protein: CASSIGAGGRETQYF. The CDR3 DNA is TGTGCCAGCAGTATAGGAGCGGGGGGGCGAGAGACCCAGTACTTC. This chain uses TRBV7-8 with TRBJ2-5, with TRBD2 matching over 10 bases. The CDR3 runs 15 residues. CDR1 and CDR2 (germline): SGHVS, FQNEAQ. V lost 6 bases to trimming and J lost 4 bases; unmatched junction nucleotides: 8.

The V gene is TRBV12-5, the J gene TRBJ2-7, with 8 bases matching TRBD2. This CDR3 spans 14 amino acids. J lost 4 bases, V lost 3 bases, and 5 bases had no gene match. Germline V lookup: CDR1 LGHNT, CDR2 FRNRAP. The CDR3 sequence: CASGFGGGRYEQYF. The CDR3 DNA is TGTGCTAGTGGTTTTGGCGGGGGGCGATACGAGCAGTACTTC.

V is TRBV6-6 and J is TRBJ1-6; maybe TRBD1 (5 bases). Germline CDR1 reads MNHNY; CDR2 reads SVGAGI (reference sequence). This CDR3 contains 16 residues. The ends were cut back, 6 bases at V and 10 bases at J, with 22 bases in the middle. The CDR3 sequence: CASSPVGALWESPLHF. The CDR3, as DNA: TGTGCCAGCAGCCCCGTAGGGGCCTTGTGGGAATCACCCCTCCACTTT.

The rearrangement uses TRBV6-5 and TRBJ2-5, with TRBD1 as a possible D gene (5 bases). The CDR3 has 13 amino acids. Germline V lookup: CDR1 MNHEY, CDR2 SVGAGI. Trimming left V 11 bases short and J 10 bases short, with 23 bases between. The CDR3 is CASKWGHKLGQYF. Here the CDR3 DNA reads TGTGCCTCAAAGTGGGGCCATAAGTTGGGCCAGTACTTC.

The chain carries TRBV12-3 or TRBV12-4 and TRBJ2-2; maybe TRBD2 (6 bases). CDR3 length: 13 residues. V gave up 7 bases and J gave up 8 bases, with 14 bases separating them. CDR3 in amino acids: CASTGRRAGELFF. The CDR3 DNA reads TGTGCCAGCACCGGAAGGAGGGCTGGGGAGCTGTTTTTT.

The chain joins TRBV6-4 to TRBJ2-3; 7 bases line up with TRBD2. With V trimmed by 7 bases and J by 3 bases, 7 bases remained unmatched. The CDR3 spans 14 residues. Germline V gene data show CDR1 as MRHNA and CDR2 as SNTAGT. CDR3 bases: TGTGCCAGCAAGGGCAGCGGGGAAACAGATACGCAGTATTTT. The encoded protein is CASKGSGETDTQYF.

This clone was counted at least ten times. This chain connects TRBV7-3 to TRBJ2-3, with D maybe TRBD2 (5 bases). CDR1 and CDR2 from the germline V gene are SGHTA and FQGTGA. V was shortened by 1 base and J by 2 bases, with 10 bases between the two germline ends. The CDR3 totals 15 residues. The CDR3 here is CASSLKRAFTDTQYF. As DNA, the CDR3 is TGTGCCAGCAGCTTAAAGAGGGCTTTCACAGATACGCAGTATTTT.